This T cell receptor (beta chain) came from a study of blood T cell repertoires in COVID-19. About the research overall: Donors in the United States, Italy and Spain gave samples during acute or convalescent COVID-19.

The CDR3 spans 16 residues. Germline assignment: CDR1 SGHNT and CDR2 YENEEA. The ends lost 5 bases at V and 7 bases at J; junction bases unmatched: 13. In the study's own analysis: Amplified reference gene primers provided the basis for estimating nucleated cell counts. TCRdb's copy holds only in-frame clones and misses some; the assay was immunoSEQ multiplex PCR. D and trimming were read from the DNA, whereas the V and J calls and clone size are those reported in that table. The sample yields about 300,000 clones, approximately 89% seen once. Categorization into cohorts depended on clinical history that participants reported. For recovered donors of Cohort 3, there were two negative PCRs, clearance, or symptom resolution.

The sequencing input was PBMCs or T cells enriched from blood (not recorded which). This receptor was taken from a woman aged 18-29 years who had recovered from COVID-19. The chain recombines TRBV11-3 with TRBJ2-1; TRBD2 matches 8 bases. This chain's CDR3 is CASSLPWGRGRNEQFF. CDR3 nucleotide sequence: TGTGCCAGCAGCCTCCCTTGGGGTCGCGGGAGGAATGAGCAGTTCTTC.